What follows are 15 T cell receptor beta chains derived from one specimen sequenced in a study of regulatory T cells in long-lasting Graves disease. The TCR beta library used iRepertoire HTBI primers with Arm-PCR amplification of CDR3. TCRdb re-analysed the multiplex PCR reads in MiXCR, keeping a single row per CDR3 protein. Here the sample spans about 450,000 distinct CDR3 sequences, roughly 15% being singletons. Time point in this sample: newly diagnosed GD, antithyroid drugs for less than 3 months. From PBMCs, RNA was extracted and then used to make the TCR library. This sample was shared with a second study, whose subject was T cells in Graves' hyperthyroidism and ophthalmopathy.

The sample in question was peripheral blood mononuclear cells (PBMCs), obtained at new diagnosis, from a patient treated with antithyroid drugs. The receptors originated from a woman between 50 and 59 years old with Graves disease.

This clonotype appeared many times. The chain couples TRBV2 to TRBJ2-7; maybe TRBD2 (5 bases). Germline CDR1 reads SNHLY; CDR2 reads FYNNEI. The CDR3 consists of 13 residues. V was trimmed by 5 bases and J by 4 bases, leaving 12 bases between them. As DNA, the CDR3 is TGTGCCAGCAGTCGCCAGCGGATATACGAGCAGTACTTC. It is translated as CASSRQRIYEQYF. The full variable domain, in which reference TRBV2 and TRBJ2-7 provide the parts outside the CDR3, is EPEVTQTPSHQVTQMGQEVILRCVPISNHLYFYWYRQILGQKVEFLVSFYNNEISEKSEIFDDQFSVERPDGSNFTLKIRSTKLEDSAMYFCASSRQRIYEQYFGPGTRLTVT.

This chain uses TRBV19 with TRBJ2-1, with D perhaps TRBD1 (6 bases). CDR1 is LNHDA and CDR2 is SQIVND in the germline V gene (reference sequence). The CDR3 has 15 amino acids. The V end was cut by 6 bases, the J end by 4 bases, with 16 bases between. Here the CDR3 DNA reads TGTGCCAGTAGGGGTTCTGGGACAACATACAATGAGCAGTTCTTC. It encodes CASRGSGTTYNEQFF.

This clonotype was seen a few times. The rearrangement joins TRBV11-1 to TRBJ2-1, with 8 bases aligning to TRBD2. This CDR3 has 17 residues. CDR1 is SGHAT, CDR2 FQDESV, per germline (reference sequence). Unmatched junction bases numbered 14, after V lost 7 bases and J lost 3 bases. DNA for the CDR3: TGTGCCAGCAAAAGAGGTGGAGCGGGAGATTTCTACAATGAGCAGTTCTTC. Translation gives CASKRGGAGDFYNEQFF. The complete variable domain, with remaining parts taken from reference TRBV11-1 and TRBJ2-1, reads EAEVAQSPRYKITEKSQAVAFWCDPISGHATLYWYRQILGQGPELLVQFQDESVVDDSQLPKDRFSAERLKGVDSTLKIQPAELGDSAMYLCASKRGGAGDFYNEQFFGPGTRLTVL.

This rearrangement joins TRBV7-2 to TRBJ1-6, with 9 bases that match TRBD1. V gave up 3 bases and J gave up 7 bases; unmatched junction bases: 4. The germline gives CDR1 SGHTA, CDR2 FQGNSA. The CDR3 consists of 15 residues. The CDR3: CASSFGTGINSPLHF. CDR3 bases: TGTGCCAGCAGCTTCGGGACAGGGATAAATTCACCCCTCCACTTT.

V is TRBV5-6 and J is TRBJ1-3; D gene ambiguous. CDR1 and CDR2 (germline): SGHDT, YYEEEE. V lost 0 bases, J lost 0 bases, and 4 bases lay in between. This CDR3 has 14 residues. The CDR3 nucleotides read TGTGCCAGCAGCTTGGATACCTCTGGAAACACCATATATTTT. Protein: CASSLDTSGNTIYF.

This clonotype was counted only a few times. This rearrangement joins TRBV19 to TRBJ1-3; the match to TRBD1 covers 7 bases. The germline V gene encodes CDR1 LNHDA and CDR2 SQIVND (reference sequence). V gave up 6 bases and J gave up 2 bases; unmatched junction bases: 4. CDR3 size: 14 residues. DNA of the CDR3: TGTGCCAGTAGAGCCACAGGGGCTGGAAACACCATATATTTT. Protein product: CASRATGAGNTIYF.

This clonotype was counted ten times or more. The chain employs TRBV28 and TRBJ2-7; perhaps TRBD2 as D (6 bases). Germline V CDR1 and CDR2: MDHEN, SYDVKM. V was pared by 4 bases and J by 0 bases, with 13 bases between. The CDR3 extends over 15 amino acids. Here the CDR3 reads CASSSLATASYEQYF. DNA for the CDR3: TGTGCCAGCAGTTCTCTAGCGACCGCCTCCTACGAGCAGTACTTC. The full variable domain, completed using reference TRBV28 and TRBJ2-7, is DVKVTQSSRYLVKRTGEKVFLECVQDMDHENMFWYRQDPGLGLRLIYFSYDVKMKEKGDIPEGYSVSREKKERFSLILESASTNQTSMYLCASSSLATASYEQYFGPGTRLTVT.

About this clonotype: A much larger clonotype is one base distant, so this may be a read error. The V gene is TRBV7-2, the J gene TRBJ2-5; 10 bases match TRBD1. CDR3 length: 16 amino acids. Germline CDR1 and CDR2: SGHTA and FQGNSA. Germline trimming cut 4 bases from V and 11 bases from J; bases unmatched to any gene: 16. CDR3 residues: CASSSRSGTGANEQYF. CDR3 nucleotide sequence: TGTGCCAGCAGCTCCCGAAGCGGGACAGGGGCCAATGAGCAGTACTTC.

This clonotype occurred many times. The CDR3 bases are TGCGCCAGCAGCTTGCCGAGACTAAATCAAGAGACCCAGTACTTC. Protein product: CASSLPRLNQETQYF. The chain employs TRBV5-1 and TRBJ2-5; perhaps TRBD2 as D (5 bases). Germline CDR1 SGHRS, CDR2 YFSETQ. CDR3 length: 15 amino acids. V was clipped by 1 base and J by 2 bases, with 12 bases between them.

This clonotype was picked up many times. The chain uses TRBV30 and TRBJ2-7; 9 nucleotides line up with TRBD2. Germline values: CDR1 GTSNPN, CDR2 SVGIG (reference sequence). V lost 2 bases, J lost 1 base, and 12 bases stayed unmatched. CDR3 length: 17 amino acids. The CDR3 DNA reads TGTGCCTGGAGTAATAGATGGACTAGCGACCCGTCCTACGAGCAGTACTTC. Protein sequence: CAWSNRWTSDPSYEQYF. The whole variable domain, filled in from reference TRBV30 and TRBJ2-7, reads SQTIHQWPATLVQPVGSPLSLECTVEGTSNPNLYWYRQAAGRGLQLLFYSVGIGQISSEVPQNLSASRPQDRQFILSSKKLLLSDSGFYLCAWSNRWTSDPSYEQYFGPGTRLTVT.

This clonotype was detected only a few times. V and J are TRBV29-1 and TRBJ1-6; D gene uncertain. The ends were cut back, 6 bases at V and 5 bases at J, with 11 bases in the middle. The CDR3 sequence is 13 residues long. Germline CDR1 is SQVTM and CDR2 is ANQGSEA. The CDR3 coding sequence is TGCAGCGTCGCGGGAGGAGATAATTCACCCCTCCACTTT. This sequence encodes CSVAGGDNSPLHF. Full variable domain (rest looked up from reference TRBV29-1 and TRBJ1-6): SAVISQKPSRDICQRGTSLTIQCQVDSQVTMMFWYRQQPGQSLTLIATANQGSEATYESGFVIDKFPISRPNLTFSTLTVSNMSPEDSSIYLCSVAGGDNSPLHFGNGTRLTVT.

This clonotype showed up many times. This chain links TRBV3-1 with TRBJ2-1, with D tentatively TRBD2 (6 bases). The CDR3 loop spans 17 amino acids. The germline CDR1 and CDR2 sequences are LGHDT and YNNKEL (reference sequence). V was trimmed by 0 bases and J by 0 bases, leaving 12 bases between them. The CDR3 sequence: CASSQELAVSSYNEQFF. CDR3 in DNA: TGTGCCAGCAGCCAAGAATTAGCGGTCAGCTCCTACAATGAGCAGTTCTTC.

Ten or more counts support this clonotype. This chain uses TRBV29-1 with TRBJ2-3, with D possibly being TRBD2 (5 bases). The ends were cut back, 5 bases at V and 4 bases at J, with 19 bases in the middle. Germline values: CDR1 SQVTM, CDR2 ANQGSEA. CDR3 length: 15 amino acids. The CDR3 DNA reads as TGCAGCGTTCCTCCTACTAGGATAGGTGCAGATACGCAGTATTTT. Its translation is CSVPPTRIGADTQYF.

To note about this clonotype: With a far larger clone one base away, a read error is the likely cause. CDR3 DNA sequence: TGTGCCAGCAGCTCAAGGGGCGGTGAGCAGCTCTTC. This translates into CASSSRGGEQLF. This chain links TRBV11-2 with TRBJ2-1; TRBD1 might be the D (5 bases). Germline V CDR1 and CDR2: SGHAT, FQNNGV. The CDR3 has 12 amino acids.

About this clonotype itself: A read error is likely, as this CDR3 ends without the conserved phenylalanine or tryptophan. CDR3: CASSQVQQLLSGNTIYS. The CDR3 region has the DNA TGTGCCAGCAGCCAAGTCCAACAGCTACTCTCTGGAAACACCATATATTCT. The chain has TRBV4-2 and TRBJ1-3, with D unclear. The CDR3 length is 17 residues. Trimming removed 1 base at V and 0 bases at J, with 13 bases between. Per the germline V gene, CDR1 is LGHNA and CDR2 is YNFKEQ.